This paragraph covers one T cell receptor (beta chain) sequence. The data originate from a study of control samples from healthy donors and cancer patients. Using immunoSEQ multiplex PCR, the repertoire was profiled, and TCRdb retains in-frame clones only, with some absent. The table records 90,000 or so clones, about 85% of them present only once. This receptor was taken from a woman between 50 and 59 years old in good health. Sequenced: blood.

The CDR3 DNA reads as TGCGCCAGCAGCTGGGGCCTACAGGGGACATATGGCTACACCTTC. Its translation: CASSWGLQGTYGYTF. V usage is TRBV5-1 and J usage is TRBJ1-2; 7 bases agree with TRBD1. Unmatched junction bases numbered 10, after V lost 3 bases and J lost 5 bases. Looked up from germline, CDR1 is SGHRS and CDR2 is YFSETQ. The CDR3 has 15 amino acids.